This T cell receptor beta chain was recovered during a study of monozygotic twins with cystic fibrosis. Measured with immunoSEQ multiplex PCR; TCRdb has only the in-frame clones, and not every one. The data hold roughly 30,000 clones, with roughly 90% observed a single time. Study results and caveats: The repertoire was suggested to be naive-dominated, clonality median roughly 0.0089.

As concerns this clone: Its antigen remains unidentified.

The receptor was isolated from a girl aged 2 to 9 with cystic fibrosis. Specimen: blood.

The CDR3 DNA sequence: TGCGCCAGCAGCCTTTCACCTCCGGGACAGGGACTCAATGAGCAGTTCTTC. Its protein is CASSLSPPGQGLNEQFF. This sequence joins TRBV5-1 and TRBJ2-1, with 9 bases identical to TRBD1. The CDR3 extends over 17 amino acids. The J segment lost 6 bases and the V segment lost 4 bases, leaving 14 bases of the junction unmatched. CDR1 and CDR2 (germline): SGHRS, YFSETQ.